One and the same sample provided the 18 T cell receptor beta chains below, sequenced in a study of blood T cell repertoires in COVID-19 (dated by TCRdb to 2019 to 2021). The library came from the immunoSEQ multiplex PCR assay. Not all clones reach the TCRdb copy of this immuneACCESS table, which keeps in-frame sequences only. Checked studies attribute under half of the gap to unresolved V genes and leave the rest unexplained. For this sample the table gives some 150,000 clones, of which around 80% were detected only once. The ten largest clones take up just under 9% of the sample. Sequencing was done on a sample of peripheral blood. Receptors originate from an elderly woman in a cohort sampled during active or convalescent COVID-19.

The V call is TRBV3-1 (or the pseudogene TRBV3-2), the J call TRBJ2-5; D ambiguous. This CDR3 spans 15 amino acids. The V and J ends lost 4 bases and 5 bases respectively, with 17 bases between them. Looked up from germline, CDR1 is LGHDT and CDR2 is YNNKEL (reference sequence). The CDR3 loop is CASSLTLLSRETQYF. In DNA, the CDR3 is TGTGCCAGCAGCCTCACCCTACTGTCCCGGGAGACCCAGTACTTC.

The rearrangement links TRBV18 to TRBJ1-4; D gene unclear. Trimming removed 4 bases from V and 6 bases from J, with 9 bases in between. Germline CDR1 and CDR2: KGHSH and LQKENI. The CDR3 spans 13 residues. CDR3 loop: CASSRAQDEKLFF. CDR3 in DNA: TGTGCCAGCTCACGCGCGCAAGATGAAAAACTGTTTTTT.

This chain joins TRBV9 and TRBJ1-3, with a weak D call TRBD1 (6 bases). From germline, CDR1 is SGDLS and CDR2 YYNGEE. V lost 4 bases and J 2 bases, leaving 13 bases between the germline ends. The CDR3 consists of 15 residues. For the CDR3, the DNA is TGTGCCAGCAGCCCCATAACAGGGACTGGAAACACCATATATTTT. Its protein product is CASSPITGTGNTIYF.

This clone was seen more than once but under ten times. This chain joins TRBV19 and TRBJ1-1; D gene ambiguous. Per the germline V gene, CDR1 is LNHDA and CDR2 is SQIVND (reference sequence). V gave up 1 base and J gave up 3 bases, with 9 bases separating them. This CDR3 is 14 amino acids long. In DNA, the CDR3 is TGTGCCAGTAGTATAGGAGGGCCGGACACTGAAGCTTTCTTT. Encoded protein: CASSIGGPDTEAFF.

The chain uses TRBV7-7 and TRBJ2-1; TRBD2 agrees at 10 bases. This CDR3 is 15 amino acids long. The junction had 5 bases not matched to a gene; V was cut back by 1 base and J by 8 bases. Germline V CDR1 and CDR2: SSHAT, FNYEAQ (reference sequence). CDR3 bases: TGTGCCAGCAGCTTAGGGAGCGGGGGGGCCCATGAGCAGTTCTTC. Protein sequence: CASSLGSGGAHEQFF.

This clone appeared a few times. The V and J genes are TRBV19 and TRBJ1-3; TRBD1 might be the D (5 bases). Germline V lookup: CDR1 LNHDA, CDR2 SQIVND (reference sequence). The ends were cut back, 3 bases at V and 1 base at J, with 13 bases in the middle. The CDR3 loop spans 16 amino acids. CDR3 in amino acids: CASSILQGESGNTIYF. The CDR3 region has the DNA TGTGCCAGTAGTATCCTCCAGGGTGAATCTGGAAACACCATATATTTT. Full variable domain (missing parts from reference TRBV19 and TRBJ1-3): DGGITQSPKYLFRKEGQNVTLSCEQNLNHDAMYWYRQDPGQGLRLIYYSQIVNDFQKGDIAEGYSVSREKKESFPLTVTSAQKNPTAFYLCASSILQGESGNTIYFGEGSWLTVV.

V gene TRBV24-1 combines with J gene TRBJ1-2, with 7 bases fitting TRBD1. The CDR3 covers 14 residues. Germline values: CDR1 KGHDR, CDR2 SFDVKD. V gave up 11 bases and J gave up 3 bases; unmatched junction bases: 11. The CDR3 sequence is CAKPRTGAYYGYTF. CDR3 sequence (DNA): TGTGCCAAACCCCGGACAGGTGCGTACTATGGCTACACCTTC.

The chain carries TRBV27 and TRBJ1-2; maybe TRBD1 (6 bases). Trimming removed 6 bases from V and 4 bases from J, with 18 bases in between. Per germline, CDR1 MNHEY and CDR2 SMNVEV (reference sequence). The CDR3 length is 15 residues. The CDR3 reads CASRTDSGAAYGYTF. CDR3 sequence (DNA): TGTGCCAGCAGGACGGACAGTGGGGCGGCCTATGGCTACACCTTC.

The chain joins TRBV7-9 to TRBJ2-5, with 8 positions matching TRBD1. The trim removed 7 bases at V and 3 bases at J, leaving 10 bases unmatched. This CDR3 is 15 amino acids long. The V gene's germline CDR1 is SEHNR and CDR2 FQNEAQ (reference sequence). The CDR3 sequence is CASTPRAGGEETQYF. Written as DNA, the CDR3 is TGTGCCAGCACCCCTCGGGCAGGGGGCGAAGAGACCCAGTACTTC.

The gene calls are TRBV7-2 and TRBJ2-2; D might be TRBD1 (6 bases). Germline CDR1 reads SGHTA; CDR2 reads FQGNSA. CDR3 length equals 16 residues. The germline V and J ends were trimmed by 5 bases and 1 base, with 14 bases remaining between them. The CDR3 is CASSGTGTKNTGELFF. CDR3 DNA: TGTGCCAGCAGCGGGACCGGGACAAAGAACACCGGGGAGCTGTTTTTT.

In DNA form, the CDR3 reads TGTGCCAGCAGCCTCTATCGACAGTCCTACGAGCAGTACTTC. Translating gives CASSLYRQSYEQYF. The rearrangement uses TRBV14 and TRBJ2-7, with D tentatively TRBD1 (5 bases). Germline CDR1 and CDR2: SGHDN and FVKESK. The V end was cut by 4 bases, the J end by 1 base, with 11 bases between. The CDR3 has 14 residues.

The CDR3 region is CASSVGFREDTEAFF. For the CDR3, the DNA is TGTGCCAGCAGCGTAGGATTTCGGGAGGACACTGAAGCTTTCTTT. This rearrangement joins TRBV9 to TRBJ1-1; no reliable D call. Between the trimmed V and J ends, which lost 0 bases and 3 bases, there was a span of 12 bases. This CDR3 region has 15 residues. In germline, CDR1 is SGDLS, CDR2 YYNGEE.

This clone was seen just once. This chain uses TRBV3-1 (or the pseudogene TRBV3-2) with TRBJ2-5; 9 bases line up with TRBD2. This CDR3 is 18 amino acids long. Germline CDR1 is LGHDT and CDR2 is YNNKEL (reference sequence). The J segment lost 3 bases and the V segment lost 4 bases, leaving 15 bases of the junction unmatched. The CDR3 loop reads CASSPKDGTSSLKETQYF. In DNA, the CDR3 is TGTGCCAGCAGCCCGAAGGATGGGACTAGCTCGTTGAAAGAGACCCAGTACTTC.

The rearrangement joins TRBV2 to TRBJ1-5; maybe TRBD1 (6 bases). Trimming shortened V by 6 bases and J by 6 bases, and 15 bases separated the two germline ends. The CDR3 runs to 14 residues. CDR1 SNHLY and CDR2 FYNNEI come from the germline V gene. The CDR3 loop reads CASRDTGLSQPQHF. The CDR3 DNA is TGTGCCAGCAGAGATACAGGGTTGAGTCAGCCCCAGCATTTT.

The V call is TRBV27, the J call TRBJ2-1; possible D gene TRBD2, 6 bases. V was cut by 0 bases and J by 4 bases, with 13 bases left in between. Germline CDR1 is MNHEY and CDR2 is SMNVEV (reference sequence). The CDR3 is 16 residues long. The CDR3 here is CASSLSGSGGYNEQFF. The CDR3 coding sequence is TGTGCCAGCAGTTTATCGGGTAGCGGAGGGTACAATGAGCAGTTCTTC.

This chain connects TRBV5-1 to TRBJ2-1; D is perhaps TRBD1 (5 bases). The V and J ends lost 7 bases and 1 base respectively, with 12 bases between them. This CDR3 has 14 residues. The germline V gene encodes CDR1 SGHRS and CDR2 YFSETQ. CDR3 DNA sequence: TGCGCCAGCCAGGACACCCGATCCTACAATGAGCAGTTCTTC. Amino acid sequence: CASQDTRSYNEQFF.

Only one count was recorded for this clone. The rearrangement joins TRBV7-2 to TRBJ2-2, with D unclear. Trimming removed 8 bases at V and 4 bases at J, with 11 bases between. The CDR3 spans 13 residues. CDR1 and CDR2 from the germline V gene are SGHTA and FQGNSA. In DNA, the CDR3 is TGTGCCAGCCTTACGAGGATCACCGGGGAGCTGTTTTTT. It is translated as CASLTRITGELFF.

J is TRBJ1-5 and V is TRBV19; unclear D gene. V was clipped by 1 base and J by 1 base, with 5 bases between them. Germline V gene sequence: CDR1 LNHDA, CDR2 SQIVND (reference sequence). The CDR3 totals 14 residues. In DNA form, the CDR3 reads TGTGCCAGTAGTATAGTACAGAGCAATCAGCCCCAGCATTTT. Amino acids: CASSIVQSNQPQHF.